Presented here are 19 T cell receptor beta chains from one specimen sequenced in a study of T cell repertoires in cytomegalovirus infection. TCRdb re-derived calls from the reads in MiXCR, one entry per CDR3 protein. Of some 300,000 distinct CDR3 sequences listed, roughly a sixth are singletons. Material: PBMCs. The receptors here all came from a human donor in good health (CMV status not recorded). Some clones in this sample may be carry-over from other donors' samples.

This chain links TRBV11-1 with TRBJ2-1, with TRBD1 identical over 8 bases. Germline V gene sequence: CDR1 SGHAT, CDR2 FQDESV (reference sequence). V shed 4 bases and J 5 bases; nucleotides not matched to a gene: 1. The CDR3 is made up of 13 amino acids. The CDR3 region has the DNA TGTGCCAGCAGCTGGACAGGGAACAATGAGCAGTTCTTC. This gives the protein CASSWTGNNEQFF.

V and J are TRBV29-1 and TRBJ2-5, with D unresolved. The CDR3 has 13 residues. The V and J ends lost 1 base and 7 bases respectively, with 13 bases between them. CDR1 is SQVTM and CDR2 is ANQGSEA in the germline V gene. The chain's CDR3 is CSVEGLLTGTQYF. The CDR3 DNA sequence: TGCAGCGTTGAAGGTCTTCTCACGGGGACCCAGTACTTC.

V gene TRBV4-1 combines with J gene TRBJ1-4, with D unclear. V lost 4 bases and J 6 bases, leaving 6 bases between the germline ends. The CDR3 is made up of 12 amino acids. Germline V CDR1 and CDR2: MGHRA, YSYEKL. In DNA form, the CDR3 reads TGCGCCAGCAGCCCCGTGGATGAAAAACTGTTTTTT. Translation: CASSPVDEKLFF.

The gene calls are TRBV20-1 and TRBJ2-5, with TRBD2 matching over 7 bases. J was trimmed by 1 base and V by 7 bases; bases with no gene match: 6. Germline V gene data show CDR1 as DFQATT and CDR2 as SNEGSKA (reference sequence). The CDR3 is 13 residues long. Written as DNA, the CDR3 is TGCAGTGGCAGACCGGGGGGCCAAGAGACCCAGTACTTC. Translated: CSGRPGGQETQYF.

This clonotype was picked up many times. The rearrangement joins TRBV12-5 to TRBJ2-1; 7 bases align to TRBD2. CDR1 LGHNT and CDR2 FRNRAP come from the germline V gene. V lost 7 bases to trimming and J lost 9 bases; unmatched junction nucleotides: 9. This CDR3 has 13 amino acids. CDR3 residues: CASAPSGVSEQFF. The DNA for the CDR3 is TGTGCTAGTGCACCAAGCGGGGTCAGTGAGCAGTTCTTC. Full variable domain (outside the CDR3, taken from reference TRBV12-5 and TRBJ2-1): DARVTQTPRHKVTEMGQEVTMRCQPILGHNTVFWYRQTMMQGLELLAYFRNRAPLDDSGMPKDRFSAEMPDATLATLKIQPSEPRDSAVYFCASAPSGVSEQFFGPGTRLTVL.

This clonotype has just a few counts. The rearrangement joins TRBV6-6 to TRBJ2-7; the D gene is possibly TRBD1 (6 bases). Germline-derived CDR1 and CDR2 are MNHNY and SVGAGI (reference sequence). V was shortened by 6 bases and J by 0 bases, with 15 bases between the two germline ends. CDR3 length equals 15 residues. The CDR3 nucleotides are TGTGCCAGCAGATTAGACGGACAGAGCTCCTACGAGCAGTACTTC. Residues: CASRLDGQSSYEQYF.

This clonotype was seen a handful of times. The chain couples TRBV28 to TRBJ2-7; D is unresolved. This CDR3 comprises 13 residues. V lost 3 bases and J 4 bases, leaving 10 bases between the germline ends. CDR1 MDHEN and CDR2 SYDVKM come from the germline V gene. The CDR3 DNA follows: TGTGCCAGCAGTTTGCCCGAGAATTACGAGCAGTACTTC. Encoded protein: CASSLPENYEQYF.

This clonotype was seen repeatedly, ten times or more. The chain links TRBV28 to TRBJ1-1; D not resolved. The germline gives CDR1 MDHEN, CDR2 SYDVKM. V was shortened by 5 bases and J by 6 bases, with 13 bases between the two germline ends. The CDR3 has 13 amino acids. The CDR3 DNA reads TGTGCCAGCAGTGTCGGCGGACTGGCTGAAGCTTTCTTT. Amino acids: CASSVGGLAEAFF.

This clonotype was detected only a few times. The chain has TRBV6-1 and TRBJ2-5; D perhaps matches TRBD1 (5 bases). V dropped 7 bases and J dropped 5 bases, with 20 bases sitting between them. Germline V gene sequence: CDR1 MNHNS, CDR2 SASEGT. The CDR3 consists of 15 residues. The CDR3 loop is CASNGRLTVGETQYF. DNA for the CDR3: TGTGCCAGCAACGGTCGTCTGACAGTTGGGGAGACCCAGTACTTC.

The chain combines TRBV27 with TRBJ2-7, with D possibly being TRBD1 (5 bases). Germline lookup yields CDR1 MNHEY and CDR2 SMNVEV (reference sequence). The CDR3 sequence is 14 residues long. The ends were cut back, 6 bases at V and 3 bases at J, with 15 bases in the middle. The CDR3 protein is CASSIRTGGYEQYF. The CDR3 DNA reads TGTGCCAGCAGCATAAGAACAGGCGGCTACGAGCAGTACTTC.

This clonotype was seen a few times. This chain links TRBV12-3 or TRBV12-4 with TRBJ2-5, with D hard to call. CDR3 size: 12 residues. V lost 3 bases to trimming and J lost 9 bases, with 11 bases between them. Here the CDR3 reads CASSFLGWAQYF. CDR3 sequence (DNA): TGTGCCAGCAGTTTTCTAGGGTGGGCCCAGTACTTC.

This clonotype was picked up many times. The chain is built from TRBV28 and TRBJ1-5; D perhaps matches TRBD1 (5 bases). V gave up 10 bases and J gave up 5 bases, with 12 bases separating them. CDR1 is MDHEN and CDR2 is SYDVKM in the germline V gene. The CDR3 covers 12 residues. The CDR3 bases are TGTGCCAACCAGGGCCGGGATCAGCCCCAGCATTTT. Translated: CANQGRDQPQHF. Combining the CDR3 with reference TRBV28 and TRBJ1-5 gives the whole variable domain DVKVTQSSRYLVKRTGEKVFLECVQDMDHENMFWYRQDPGLGLRLIYFSYDVKMKEKGDIPEGYSVSREKKERFSLILESASTNQTSMYLCANQGRDQPQHFGDGTRLSIL.

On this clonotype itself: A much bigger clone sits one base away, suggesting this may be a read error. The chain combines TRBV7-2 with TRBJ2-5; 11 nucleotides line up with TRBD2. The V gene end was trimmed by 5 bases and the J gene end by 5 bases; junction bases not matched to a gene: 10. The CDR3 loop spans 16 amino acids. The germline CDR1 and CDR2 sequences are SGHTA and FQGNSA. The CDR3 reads CASSIMASGGRETQYF. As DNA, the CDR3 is TGTGCCAGCAGCATAATGGCTAGCGGGGGGCGGGAGACCCAGTACTTC.

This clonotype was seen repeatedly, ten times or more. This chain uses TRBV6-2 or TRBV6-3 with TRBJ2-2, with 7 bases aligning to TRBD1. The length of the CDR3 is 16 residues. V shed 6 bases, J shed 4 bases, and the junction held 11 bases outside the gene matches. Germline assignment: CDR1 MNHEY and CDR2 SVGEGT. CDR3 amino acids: CASSYPRGQITGELFF. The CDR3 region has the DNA TGTGCCAGCAGCTACCCTAGGGGACAGATCACCGGGGAGCTGTTTTTT.

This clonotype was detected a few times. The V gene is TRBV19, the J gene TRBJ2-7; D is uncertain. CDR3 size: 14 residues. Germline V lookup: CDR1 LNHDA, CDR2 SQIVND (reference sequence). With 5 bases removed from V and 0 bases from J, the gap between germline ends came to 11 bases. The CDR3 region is CASSYSYNSYEQYF. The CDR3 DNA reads TGTGCCAGTAGTTATTCTTATAACTCCTACGAGCAGTACTTC.

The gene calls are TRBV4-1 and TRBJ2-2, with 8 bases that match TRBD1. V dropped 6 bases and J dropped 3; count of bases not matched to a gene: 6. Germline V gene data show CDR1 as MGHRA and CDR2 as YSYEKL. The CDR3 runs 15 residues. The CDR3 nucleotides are TGCGCCAGCAGACGGGGACAGGAGGACACCGGGGAGCTGTTTTTT. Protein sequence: CASRRGQEDTGELFF.

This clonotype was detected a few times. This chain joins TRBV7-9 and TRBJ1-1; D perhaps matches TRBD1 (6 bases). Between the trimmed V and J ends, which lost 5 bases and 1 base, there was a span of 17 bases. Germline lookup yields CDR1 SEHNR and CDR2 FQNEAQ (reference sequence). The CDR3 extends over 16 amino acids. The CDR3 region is CASSPEQGRQNTEAFF. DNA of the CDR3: TGTGCCAGCAGCCCTGAGCAGGGGCGGCAGAACACTGAAGCTTTCTTT.

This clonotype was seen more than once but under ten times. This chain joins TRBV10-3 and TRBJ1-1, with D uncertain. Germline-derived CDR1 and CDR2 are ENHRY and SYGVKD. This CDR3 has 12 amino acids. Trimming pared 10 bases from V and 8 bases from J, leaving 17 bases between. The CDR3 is CATNSGAGEAFF. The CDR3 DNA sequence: TGTGCCACAAACTCAGGAGCTGGGGAAGCTTTCTTT.

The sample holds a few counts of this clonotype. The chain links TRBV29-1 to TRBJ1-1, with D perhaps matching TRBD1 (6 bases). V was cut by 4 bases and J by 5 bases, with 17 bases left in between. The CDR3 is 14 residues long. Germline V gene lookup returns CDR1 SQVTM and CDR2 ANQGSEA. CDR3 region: CSVVLQGSRTEAFF. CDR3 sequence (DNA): TGCAGCGTTGTCCTACAGGGAAGTAGGACTGAAGCTTTCTTT.